Listed here are 21 T cell receptor beta chains from one sample, sequenced in a study of blood T cells in healthy people across ages. Next came a second PCR, run for 7 to 11 cycles, which used a sample-barcoded 5' primer along with a J-beta primer mix. MiXCR was run by TCRdb on the 5' RACE reads, yielding one entry per CDR3 protein. The top ten hold roughly 7.9% of the sample, which has more than 1,400,000 distinct CDR3 sequences, approximately 42% seen once. Sequencing input: blood. The receptor set was obtained from a woman younger than 30 in good health.

The chain combines TRBV21-1 with TRBJ2-2; the table assigns TRBD1, which was not confirmed against the DNA. TRBV21-1 is a recognized pseudogene. This CDR3 contains 20 residues. CDR3 loop: CASSKDNRGQGEVNTGELFF. CDR3 nucleotides: TGTGCCAGCAGCAAAGATAATAGGGGACAGGGGGAAGTCAACACCGGGGAGCTGTTTTTT.

This clonotype has just a few counts. The V gene is TRBV20-1, the J gene TRBJ2-3; D may be TRBD2 (7 bases). The V end was cut by 6 bases, the J end by 0 bases, with 13 bases between. The CDR3 covers 14 residues. Germline V gene lookup returns CDR1 DFQATT and CDR2 SNEGSKA (reference sequence). The CDR3 sequence: CSAGGGASTDTQYF. The CDR3 DNA reads TGCAGTGCAGGGGGGGGCGCTAGCACAGATACGCAGTATTTT.

This clonotype turned up a few times. CDR3 sequence: CASLAEGADTQYF. The CDR3 DNA reads TGCGCTTCACTAGCCGAAGGGGCAGATACGCAGTATTTT. The genes are TRBV5-1 and TRBJ2-3, with D maybe TRBD2 (6 bases). Per germline, CDR1 SGHRS and CDR2 YFSETQ. This CDR3 is built from 13 residues.

The chain links TRBV7-2 to TRBJ1-1; D might be TRBD1 (6 bases). CDR1 and CDR2 from the germline V gene are SGHTA and FQGNSA. The CDR3 loop spans 16 amino acids. Trimming shortened V by 3 bases and J by 0 bases, and 14 bases separated the two germline ends. The CDR3 here is CASSLSRGNMNTEAFF. The CDR3 DNA reads as TGTGCCAGCAGCTTGAGCAGGGGAAACATGAACACTGAAGCTTTCTTT.

The sample holds a few counts of this clonotype. The chain employs TRBV6-5 and TRBJ1-1; the D is unclear. Germline loops: CDR1 MNHEY, CDR2 SVGAGI. Trimming removed 5 bases at V and 7 bases at J, with 14 bases between. The CDR3 loop spans 13 amino acids. CDR3 loop: CASSNGLNDEAFF. In DNA, the CDR3 is TGTGCCAGCAGTAACGGACTAAACGATGAAGCTTTCTTT.

The V call is TRBV28, the J call TRBJ2-3; 8 nucleotides line up with TRBD2. After removal of 4 bases from V and 2 bases from J, the junction contained 5 bases not matched to a gene. The V gene's germline CDR1 is MDHEN and CDR2 SYDVKM. This CDR3 has 15 residues. The CDR3 sequence is CASSSSGYTTDTQYF. CDR3 DNA sequence: TGTGCCAGCAGTTCTAGCGGGTATACCACAGATACGCAGTATTTT.

The chain recombines TRBV6-6 with TRBJ2-5; D gene unclear. The length of the CDR3 is 15 residues. The V and J ends lost 3 bases and 2 bases respectively, with 13 bases between them. Germline CDR1 reads MNHNY; CDR2 reads SVGAGI (reference sequence). DNA of the CDR3: TGTGCCAGCAGTTATGTCCGGACGCCGCAAGAGACCCAGTACTTC. It specifies CASSYVRTPQETQYF.

This clonotype was detected only once. The V call is TRBV13, the J call TRBJ1-2; 8 bases are a match to TRBD1. Germline CDR1 PRHDT, CDR2 FYEKMQ (reference sequence). J lost 4 bases, V lost 5 bases, and 9 bases had no gene match. CDR3 length: 15 residues. The CDR3 DNA reads TGTGCCAGCAGCCCGGAGACAGGGGCCGGCTATGGCTACACCTTC. This translates into CASSPETGAGYGYTF.

This clonotype was counted between two and nine times. This rearrangement joins TRBV7-2 to TRBJ1-5; tentatively, D is TRBD1 (6 bases). The germline CDR1 and CDR2 sequences are SGHTA and FQGNSA. The V gene lost 3 bases and the J gene lost 4 bases, with 13 bases spanning the gap. The CDR3 spans 15 residues. The CDR3 coding sequence is TGTGCCAGCAGCTTGGAGGACAGTCTGAATCAGCCCCAGCATTTT. It is translated as CASSLEDSLNQPQHF.

Here the CDR3 reads CSARDGSGSADTQYF. CDR3 DNA sequence: TGCAGTGCTAGAGATGGTAGCGGGAGCGCAGATACGCAGTATTTT. V gene TRBV20-1 combines with J gene TRBJ2-3; 9 positions agree with TRBD2. Germline V lookup: CDR1 DFQATT, CDR2 SNEGSKA (reference sequence). With V trimmed by 0 bases and J by 4 bases, 5 bases remained unmatched. This CDR3 contains 15 residues.

V gene TRBV2 combines with J gene TRBJ2-3; D gene ambiguous. The length of the CDR3 is 13 residues. The V and J ends lost 6 bases and 0 bases respectively, with 7 bases between them. Germline CDR1 is SNHLY and CDR2 is FYNNEI. The CDR3 DNA reads as TGTGCCAGCAGGGCAGACAGCACAGATACGCAGTATTTT. It is translated as CASRADSTDTQYF.

This rearrangement joins TRBV5-1 to TRBJ2-7; 7 nucleotides match TRBD1. The DNA end is more similar to TRBJ2-5, so the J call may be wrong. Germline-derived CDR1 and CDR2 are SGHRS and YFSETQ. This CDR3 is 16 amino acids long. CDR3 sequence: CASRQVPGTVKETQYF. CDR3 sequence (DNA): TGCGCCAGCAGGCAGGTCCCAGGGACAGTTAAGGAGACCCAGTACTTC.

This clonotype occurred a few times. The chain is built from TRBV6-2 or TRBV6-3 and TRBJ1-1, with D unresolved. Germline V gives CDR1 MNHEY, CDR2 SVGEGT. The CDR3 consists of 16 residues. V lost 2 bases to trimming and J lost 0 bases, with 13 bases between them. The DNA of the CDR3 is TGTGCCAGCAGTTACCGTAGGGATCTTCTGAACACTGAAGCTTTCTTT. Its translation: CASSYRRDLLNTEAFF.

This clonotype has more than one count but fewer than ten. This sequence joins TRBV4-1 and TRBJ2-7; 8 nucleotides line up with TRBD2. CDR3 size: 16 residues. Germline lookup yields CDR1 MGHRA and CDR2 YSYEKL. V lost 1 base, J lost 0 bases, and 5 bases stayed unmatched. DNA of the CDR3: TGCGCCAGCAGCCAAGCTAGCGGGCCGTTCTCCTACGAGCAGTACTTC. Translated: CASSQASGPFSYEQYF.

The chain has TRBV7-2 and TRBJ2-5; the match to TRBD2 covers 7 bases. Trimming took 6 bases from V and 0 from J; bases not matched to a gene: 13. CDR1 is SGHTA and CDR2 is FQGNSA in the germline V gene. The CDR3 runs to 17 residues. The CDR3 coding sequence is TGTGCCAGCAGTTCGACTATCAGCGGGGCGTACCAAGAGACCCAGTACTTC. Translation: CASSSTISGAYQETQYF.

This clonotype was detected only a few times. The chain combines TRBV4-1 with TRBJ2-5; 8 bases match TRBD2. After removal of 3 bases from V and 2 bases from J, the junction contained 5 bases not matched to a gene. Germline V gene data show CDR1 as MGHRA and CDR2 as YSYEKL. The CDR3 is made up of 15 amino acids. The CDR3 DNA reads as TGCGCCAGCAGCCACACGACTAGCGTACAAGAGACCCAGTACTTC. It yields the protein CASSHTTSVQETQYF.

V is TRBV5-6 and J is TRBJ2-4; D might be TRBD2 (5 bases). Germline V CDR1 and CDR2: SGHDT, YYEEEE. The CDR3 is made up of 13 amino acids. Between the trimmed V and J ends, which lost 4 bases and 9 bases, there was a span of 14 bases. The CDR3, as DNA: TGTGCCAGCAGCAAGAGCGGCTCGGGCATTCAGTACTTC. As protein: CASSKSGSGIQYF.

The sample holds a few counts of this clonotype. The gene calls are TRBV6-1 and TRBJ2-3; the D is unclear. Germline V gene lookup returns CDR1 MNHNS and CDR2 SASEGT. The V end lost 6 bases, the J end lost 2 bases, and 9 bases lay between the germline ends. CDR3 length equals 13 residues. CDR3: CASSARPTDTQYF. DNA of the CDR3: TGTGCCAGCAGCGCCCGACCCACAGATACGCAGTATTTT.

The chain uses TRBV5-1 and TRBJ2-5, with D perhaps TRBD1 (5 bases). There are 15 residues in the CDR3. Trimming removed 4 bases at V and 2 bases at J, with 15 bases between. Germline CDR1 is SGHRS and CDR2 is YFSETQ. The CDR3 loop is CASSPGRGKQETQYF. The CDR3 nucleotides read TGCGCCAGCAGCCCTGGAAGGGGAAAGCAAGAGACCCAGTACTTC.

The V call is TRBV5-6, the J call TRBJ2-1, with D perhaps given as TRBD1 or TRBD2 (5 bases each). The CDR3 is 15 residues long. The germline CDR1 and CDR2 sequences are SGHDT and YYEEEE. The germline V and J ends were trimmed by 4 bases and 8 bases, with 19 bases remaining between them. DNA for the CDR3: TGTGCCAGCAGCAGCTTCACTAGTATGGGGGATGAGCAGTTCTTC. This gives the protein CASSSFTSMGDEQFF.

J is TRBJ2-1 and V is TRBV15, with D uncertain. The J call may be in error: the DNA end matches TRBJ2-7 better. The CDR3 runs 16 residues. Germline V gene data show CDR1 as LNHNV and CDR2 as YYDKDF (reference sequence). The CDR3 sequence: CATSRDPESSYNEQYF. The CDR3 bases are TGTGCCACCAGCAGAGATCCGGAGAGCTCCTACAATGAGCAGTACTTC.